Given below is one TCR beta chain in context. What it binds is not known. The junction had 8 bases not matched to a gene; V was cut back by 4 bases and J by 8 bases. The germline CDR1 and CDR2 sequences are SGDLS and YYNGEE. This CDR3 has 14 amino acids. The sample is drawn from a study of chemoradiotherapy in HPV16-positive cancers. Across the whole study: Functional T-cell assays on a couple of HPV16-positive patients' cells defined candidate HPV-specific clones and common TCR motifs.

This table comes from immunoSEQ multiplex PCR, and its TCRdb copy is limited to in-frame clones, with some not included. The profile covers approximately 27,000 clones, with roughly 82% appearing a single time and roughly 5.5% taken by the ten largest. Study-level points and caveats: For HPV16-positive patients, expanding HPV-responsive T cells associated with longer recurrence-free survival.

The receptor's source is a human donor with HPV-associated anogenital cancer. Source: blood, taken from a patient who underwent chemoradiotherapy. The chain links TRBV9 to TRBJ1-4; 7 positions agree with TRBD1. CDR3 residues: CASSPTGFGEKLFF. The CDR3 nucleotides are TGTGCCAGCAGCCCGACAGGGTTTGGCGAAAAACTGTTTTTT.